In its sample, the clone carrying this T cell receptor beta chain was seen a few times. Its antigen is undetermined. This entry comes from a study of blood T cells in healthy people across ages. Study observations and caveats: Unsorted PBMC material precluded a definitive naive versus antigen-experienced comparison. A roughly linear fall in TCR beta diversity per million T cells was seen with increasing age.

A sample-barcoded 5' primer and a J-beta primer mix were used in a second PCR of about 6 to 12 cycles. With 12 random nucleotides, a template-switch adaptor tagged each individual cDNA molecule. In TCRdb, the 5' RACE reads were re-called with MiXCR into one record per CDR3 protein. The data hold 550,000 to 800,000 distinct CDR3 sequences, with under 25% observed a single time. This sequence originates from a man in his 70s in good health. Material for sequencing was blood.

CDR3 DNA: TGTGCCTGGAGTGGGGACGGGTACGAGCAGTACTTC. Translated: CAWSGDGYEQYF. The rearrangement joins TRBV30 to TRBJ2-5; D could derive from TRBD1 or TRBD2 (5 bases each). TRBJ2-7 explains the end of the DNA better; the J call may be wrong. This CDR3 contains 12 residues. The germline V gene encodes CDR1 GTSNPN and CDR2 SVGIG (reference sequence).